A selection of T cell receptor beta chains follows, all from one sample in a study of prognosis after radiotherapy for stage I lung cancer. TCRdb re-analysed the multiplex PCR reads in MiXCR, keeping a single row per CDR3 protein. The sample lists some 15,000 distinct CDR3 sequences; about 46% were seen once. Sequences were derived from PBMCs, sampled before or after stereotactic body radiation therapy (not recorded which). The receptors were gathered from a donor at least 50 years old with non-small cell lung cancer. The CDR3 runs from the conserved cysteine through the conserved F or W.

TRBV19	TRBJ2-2	CASSLSSTGELFF
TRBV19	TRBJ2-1	CASMTSGTSFF
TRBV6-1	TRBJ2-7	CASRVAASYEQYF
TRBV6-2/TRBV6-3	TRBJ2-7	CASSYSWGNYEQYF
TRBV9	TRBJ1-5	CASSRTGYNQPQHF
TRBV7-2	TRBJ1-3	CASSLAQGAAGNTIYF
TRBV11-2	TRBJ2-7	CTSSLGTSHYEQYF
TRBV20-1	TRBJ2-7	CSARQGDLDEQYF
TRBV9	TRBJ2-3	CASSVRSDTQYF
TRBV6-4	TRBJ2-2	CATLCGYDTADLFF
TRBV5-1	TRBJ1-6	CASSLKAGIGSPLHF
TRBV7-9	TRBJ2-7	CASSSHYYEQYF
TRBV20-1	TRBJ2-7	CSASRLIGTPYEQYF
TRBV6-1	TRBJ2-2	CASRSGLAGAKNTGELFF
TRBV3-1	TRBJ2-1	CASSQDWRGYNEQFF
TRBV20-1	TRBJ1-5	CSAREDRENQPQHF
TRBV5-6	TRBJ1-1	CASSVLHLNTEAFF